This TCR beta chain was identified during a study of blood T cells in healthy people across ages. Looking at the study overall: Capturing about one barcoded beta molecule per two T cells was achieved by template switching.

A few counts support this clonotype. Its matching antigen is unknown. Then a second PCR, running about 6 to 11 cycles, was carried out with a sample-barcoded 5' primer and a J-beta primer mix. TCRdb processed the 5' RACE reads anew with MiXCR; each CDR3 protein has one entry. The sample shows hundreds of thousands of distinct CDR3 sequences, 27% of them seen only once. General observations from the study: The unknown donor CMV status may have confounded expanded clonotype changes. Unsorted PBMCs ruled out conclusive naive versus antigen-experienced comparison. It was held that the diversity estimates obtained from one million T cells were underestimates.

The germline V gene encodes CDR1 LGHNA and CDR2 YNFKEQ. Trimming shortened V by 0 bases and J by 6 bases, and 7 bases separated the two germline ends. CDR3 length: 13 residues. The chain has TRBV4-2 and TRBJ2-3; no clear D. The TCR originated in a woman aged 70-85 years in good health. Sequenced input: blood. Here the CDR3 reads CASSQDLWDTQYF. The CDR3 bases are TGTGCCAGCAGCCAAGACTTATGGGATACGCAGTATTTT.